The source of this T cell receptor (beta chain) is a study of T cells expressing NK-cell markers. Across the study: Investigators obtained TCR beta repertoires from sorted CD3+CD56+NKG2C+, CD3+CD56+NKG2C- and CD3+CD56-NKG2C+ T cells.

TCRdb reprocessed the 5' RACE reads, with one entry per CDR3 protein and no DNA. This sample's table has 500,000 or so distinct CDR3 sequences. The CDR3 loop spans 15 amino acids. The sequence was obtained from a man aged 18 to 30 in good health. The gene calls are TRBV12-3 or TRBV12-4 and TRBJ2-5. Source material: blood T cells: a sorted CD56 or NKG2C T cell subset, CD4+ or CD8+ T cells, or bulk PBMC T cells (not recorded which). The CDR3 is CASSDYGMYQETQYF.